Below, 13 T cell receptor beta chains from the same sample are listed, as sequenced in a study of T cells in Graves' hyperthyroidism and ophthalmopathy. Amplification of TCR beta CDR3 regions used RNA as the template. During a first-round RT-PCR of the TCR CDR3, the HTBI primer set was used. TCRdb reanalysed the multiplex PCR reads using MiXCR and keeps one entry per CDR3 protein. The table lists hundreds of thousands of distinct CDR3 sequences, less than 20% of them singletons. The sequenced sample consisted of blood. The source of these receptors is a man aged 35 to 55 with Graves' ophthalmopathy.

The V call is TRBV5-1, the J call TRBJ2-6; 9 positions agree with TRBD1. V shed 5 bases and J 0 bases; nucleotides not matched to a gene: 3. This CDR3 spans 16 amino acids. From germline, CDR1 is SGHRS and CDR2 YFSETQ. For the CDR3, the DNA is TGCGCCAGCAGGACAGGGGGGACCTCTGGGGCCAACGTCCTGACTTTC. Protein sequence: CASRTGGTSGANVLTF.

The V gene is TRBV9, the J gene TRBJ2-5; TRBD1 is a possible D gene (6 bases). CDR1 is SGDLS, CDR2 YYNGEE, per germline. The CDR3 runs to 16 residues. V was cut by 0 bases and J by 4 bases, with 16 bases left in between. The CDR3 region is CASSVGDGRGTETQYF. CDR3 in DNA: TGTGCCAGCAGCGTAGGGGACGGCAGGGGCACAGAGACCCAGTACTTC.

This clonotype was observed many times. The chain links TRBV7-2 to TRBJ1-1; 7 nucleotides match TRBD1. This CDR3 contains 14 residues. Trimming cost V 6 bases and J 5 bases; bases outside gene matches: 9. Per germline, CDR1 SGHTA and CDR2 FQGNSA. CDR3 nucleotides: TGTGCCAGCAGGCATCCTACAGGGGCAACTGAAGCTTTCTTT. It encodes CASRHPTGATEAFF.

A remark on this clonotype: The junction differs from germline at one of its ends, possibly a read error. The genes are TRBV7-9 and TRBJ2-7, with 11 bases aligning to TRBD2. The length of the CDR3 is 18 residues. CDR1 is SEHNR, CDR2 FQNEAQ, per germline (reference sequence). CDR3: CTSSSPGVAGGDAYEQYF. The CDR3 DNA reads as TGTACCAGCAGCTCCCCGGGGGTAGCGGGAGGGGATGCGTACGAGCAGTACTTC.

This clonotype was observed a single time. The genes are TRBV29-1 and TRBJ1-2, with 8 bases identical to TRBD1. CDR3 length equals 13 residues. V gave up 3 bases and J gave up 5 bases; unmatched junction bases: 5. Germline V gene data show CDR1 as SQVTM and CDR2 as ANQGSEA. CDR3 sequence reads: CSVDAGTGYGYTF. The CDR3 DNA is TGCAGCGTTGATGCCGGGACAGGTTATGGCTACACCTTC.

Turning to this clonotype: One junction end does not reproduce the germline sequence, and a read error may be involved. The chain recombines TRBV11-2 with TRBJ1-4; perhaps TRBD1 as D (6 bases). From germline, CDR1 is SGHAT and CDR2 FQNNGV. The CDR3 has 16 residues. This CDR3 reads CASSQTAGVTNEKLFF. CDR3 nucleotides: TGCGCCAGCAGCCAGACCGCAGGGGTGACTAATGAAAAACTGTTTTTT.

This clonotype was counted many times. The J gene is TRBJ2-4, the V gene TRBV18; D is undetermined. Per germline, CDR1 KGHSH and CDR2 LQKENI. This CDR3 is built from 14 residues. V was cut by 0 bases and J by 7 bases, with 10 bases left in between. The CDR3 is CASSPPVLRNIQYF. CDR3 coding DNA: TGTGCCAGCTCACCACCGGTCCTCAGGAACATTCAGTACTTC.

This clonotype was seen a handful of times. The chain combines TRBV5-1 with TRBJ2-5; 9 positions match TRBD2. This CDR3 has 15 amino acids. Unmatched junction bases numbered 8, after V lost 3 bases and J lost 5 bases. Germline assignment: CDR1 SGHRS and CDR2 YFSETQ. CDR3 residues: CASSSIAGAGETQYF. The DNA of the CDR3 is TGCGCCAGCAGCTCTATAGCGGGAGCGGGGGAGACCCAGTACTTC.

This chain links TRBV28 with TRBJ2-4; 9 bases agree with TRBD1. The germline gives CDR1 MDHEN, CDR2 SYDVKM. CDR3 length: 15 amino acids. V lost 2 bases, J lost 2 bases, and 1 base stayed unmatched. The CDR3 sequence is CASSLGTGTKNIQYF. The CDR3 coding sequence is TGTGCCAGCAGTTTAGGGACAGGGACCAAAAACATTCAGTACTTC. Drawing the rest from reference TRBV28 and TRBJ2-4, the complete variable domain is DVKVTQSSRYLVKRTGEKVFLECVQDMDHENMFWYRQDPGLGLRLIYFSYDVKMKEKGDIPEGYSVSREKKERFSLILESASTNQTSMYLCASSLGTGTKNIQYFGAGTRLSVL.

This clonotype was seen ten or more times. The V and J genes are TRBV3-1 and TRBJ2-7; D is unclear. CDR3 length: 16 residues. In germline, CDR1 is LGHDT, CDR2 YNNKEL (reference sequence). The V end was cut by 0 bases, the J end by 2 bases, with 14 bases between. The CDR3 reads CASSQEGEPRPYEQYF. Written as DNA, the CDR3 is TGTGCCAGCAGCCAAGAAGGAGAGCCACGTCCCTACGAGCAGTACTTC.

DNA of the CDR3: TGCAGTGTCGTTCGGACTAGCGGGAGGGCATTGGCAGATACGCAGTATTTT. Its protein product is CSVVRTSGRALADTQYF. The genes are TRBV20-1 and TRBJ2-3; 15 nucleotides align to TRBD2. The junction had 12 bases not matched to a gene; V was cut back by 7 bases and J by 4 bases. Germline V lookup: CDR1 DFQATT, CDR2 SNEGSKA (reference sequence). The CDR3 extends over 17 amino acids.

As to this clonotype: A much larger clone lies one base from this, so it may be a read error. The V gene is TRBV12-3 or TRBV12-4, the J gene TRBJ2-7; either TRBD1 or TRBD2 may supply D (5 bases each). CDR3 length: 14 residues. Trimming stripped 7 bases from V and 2 bases from J, with 15 bases between. CDR3 in DNA: TGTGCCAGCACCCCCCGGGGCCTACCCTACGAGCAGTACTTC. Its protein is CASTPRGLPYEQYF.

With regard to this clonotype: The junction and the germline gene differ at one end; a read error may be behind it. The V gene is TRBV7-9, the J gene TRBJ2-3; 10 bases map to TRBD2. This CDR3 is 15 amino acids long. Germline V lookup: CDR1 SEHNR, CDR2 FQNEAQ (reference sequence). This chain's CDR3 is CTSSLGLAVPDTQYF. The DNA for the CDR3 is TGTACCAGCAGCTTAGGACTAGCGGTCCCAGATACGCAGTATTTT. The full variable domain, in which reference TRBV7-9 and TRBJ2-3 provide the parts outside the CDR3, is DTGVSQNPRHKITKRGQNVTFRCDPISEHNRLYWYRQTLGQGPEFLTYFQNEAQLEKSRLLSDRFSAERPKGSFSTLEIQRTEQGDSAMYLCTSSLGLAVPDTQYFGPGTRLTVL.